Listed below are T cell receptor beta chains from one sample, sequenced in a study of blood T cell repertoires in COVID-19. Profiling relied on immunoSEQ multiplex PCR, and the TCRdb table lists in-frame clones only, not all of them. Here the sample spans some 150,000 clones, 87% being singletons. Sequencing was performed on peripheral blood. These receptor sequences come from a man between 45 and 60 years old who had recovered from COVID-19. Each CDR3 is given with its conserved first and last residue. The D gene is left open where the match is weak. Clone size appears in some rows only: once, few, many, or a class for an expanded clone.

d_call: NA
j_call: TRBJ2-3
clone_size: NA
v_call: TRBV19
cdr3_nt: TGTGCCAGTAGTACGGTGCTTGGAGCTGCAGATACGCAGTATTTT
cdr3_aa: CASSTVLGAADTQYF

d_call: TRBD1
j_call: TRBJ2-3
clone_size: NA
v_call: TRBV19
cdr3_nt: TGTGCCAGTAGTCCCCTAAGGGGGACAGGAAGCACAGATACGCAGTATTTT
cdr3_aa: CASSPLRGTGSTDTQYF

d_call: TRBD1
j_call: TRBJ1-2
clone_size: NA
v_call: TRBV2
cdr3_nt: TGTGCCAGCAGTGGGACAGGGGTGGGCTACACCTTC
cdr3_aa: CASSGTGVGYTF

d_call: TRBD2
j_call: TRBJ2-3
clone_size: NA
v_call: TRBV7-2
cdr3_nt: TGTGCCAGCAGCTTAGCGGGTGGCGGGGGGAATTTGGATACGCAGTATTTT
cdr3_aa: CASSLAGGGGNLDTQYF

d_call: TRBD1
j_call: TRBJ1-1
clone_size: NA
v_call: TRBV19
cdr3_nt: TGTGCCAGTGGACAGGGGGCGATGGACACTGAAGCTTTCTTT
cdr3_aa: CASGQGAMDTEAFF

d_call: TRBD2
j_call: TRBJ2-1
clone_size: NA
v_call: TRBV12-3/TRBV12-4
cdr3_nt: TGTGCCAGCACCCAGACTAGCGGGGGGGAGCAGTTCTTC
cdr3_aa: CASTQTSGGEQFF

d_call: TRBD2
j_call: TRBJ2-5
clone_size: NA
v_call: TRBV12-3/TRBV12-4
cdr3_nt: TGTGCCAGCCCGTGCGGGGGAGAAGAGACCCAGTACTTC
cdr3_aa: CASPCGGEETQYF

d_call: TRBD1
j_call: TRBJ1-2
clone_size: NA
v_call: TRBV7-9
cdr3_nt: TGTGCCAGCAGCACAGGACAGGTAGAGACCTTC
cdr3_aa: CASSTGQVETF

d_call: NA
j_call: TRBJ2-7
clone_size: NA
v_call: TRBV3-1/TRBV3-2
cdr3_nt: TGTGCCAGCAGCCAAGTCCGGGGGAGCTACGAGCAGTACTTC
cdr3_aa: CASSQVRGSYEQYF

d_call: NA
j_call: TRBJ1-1
clone_size: NA
v_call: TRBV3-1/TRBV3-2
cdr3_nt: TGTGCCAGCAGCTCCGCGGGGGTCACTGAAGCTTTCTTT
cdr3_aa: CASSSAGVTEAFF

d_call: TRBD1
j_call: TRBJ1-3
clone_size: few
v_call: TRBV11-2
cdr3_nt: TGTGCCAGCAGCTTTACGGGACAGGGTGACACCATATATTTT
cdr3_aa: CASSFTGQGDTIYF

d_call: TRBD1
j_call: TRBJ1-2
clone_size: NA
v_call: TRBV30
cdr3_nt: TGTGCCTGGAGTAGACAGGGGCGAGCCTATGGCTACACCTTC
cdr3_aa: CAWSRQGRAYGYTF

d_call: TRBD2
j_call: TRBJ2-3
clone_size: NA
v_call: TRBV7-8
cdr3_nt: TGTGCCAGCAGCGTAACCGGGACTAGGAGCACAGATACGCAGTATTTT
cdr3_aa: CASSVTGTRSTDTQYF

d_call: NA
j_call: TRBJ2-4
clone_size: NA
v_call: TRBV19
cdr3_nt: TGTGCCAGTACACAGAAAAAAGGGGTAGCCAAAAACATTCAGTACTTC
cdr3_aa: CASTQKKGVAKNIQYF

d_call: NA
j_call: TRBJ1-1
clone_size: NA
v_call: TRBV14
cdr3_nt: TGTGCCAGCAGCGCGAACAGGAACACTGAAGCTTTCTTT
cdr3_aa: CASSANRNTEAFF

d_call: NA
j_call: TRBJ1-5
clone_size: NA
v_call: TRBV19
cdr3_nt: TGTGCCAGTAGCCGGGATAGCAATCAGCCCCAGCATTTT
cdr3_aa: CASSRDSNQPQHF

d_call: TRBD2
j_call: TRBJ2-1
clone_size: NA
v_call: TRBV11-3
cdr3_nt: TGTGCCAGCAGCTCCTCCCTAGCGGGGACCACCGGAGAGGAGCAGTTCTTC
cdr3_aa: CASSSSLAGTTGEEQFF

d_call: TRBD2
j_call: TRBJ2-1
clone_size: NA
v_call: TRBV6-6
cdr3_nt: TGTGCCAGCAGTCCCCGGAGGTTAGCGGGGATCGGGAATGAGCAGTTCTTC
cdr3_aa: CASSPRRLAGIGNEQFF

d_call: TRBD1
j_call: TRBJ2-3
clone_size: NA
v_call: TRBV3-1/TRBV3-2
cdr3_nt: TGTGCCAGCAGCCAAAATCGGGACAGGGGCACAGATACGCAGTATTTT
cdr3_aa: CASSQNRDRGTDTQYF

d_call: NA
j_call: TRBJ2-1
clone_size: NA
v_call: TRBV12-3/TRBV12-4
cdr3_nt: TGTGCCAGCAGTCGGGACTCCTTCGTCGAGCAGTTCTTC
cdr3_aa: CASSRDSFVEQFF

d_call: NA
j_call: TRBJ2-3
clone_size: NA
v_call: TRBV9
cdr3_nt: TGTGCCAGCAGCTCAAGTGCGGGAAGCACAGATACGCAGTATTTT
cdr3_aa: CASSSSAGSTDTQYF

d_call: NA
j_call: TRBJ1-2
clone_size: NA
v_call: TRBV5-6
cdr3_nt: TGTGCCAGCAGCCGCCGGACAGAGAGCTATGGCTACACCTTC
cdr3_aa: CASSRRTESYGYTF

d_call: NA
j_call: TRBJ2-7
clone_size: once
v_call: TRBV20-1
cdr3_nt: TGCAGTGCTAGTAGGGCAGGGGGGATTATCGAGCAGTACTTC
cdr3_aa: CSASRAGGIIEQYF

d_call: NA
j_call: TRBJ1-4
clone_size: NA
v_call: TRBV5-1
cdr3_nt: TGCGCCCCCAGTCCCAGGGTGGGTCGAAATGAAAAACTGTTTTTT
cdr3_aa: CAPSPRVGRNEKLFF

d_call: NA
j_call: TRBJ2-3
clone_size: NA
v_call: TRBV7-9
cdr3_nt: TGTGCCAGCAGCTTGGGACTGAGCACAGATACGCAGTATTTT
cdr3_aa: CASSLGLSTDTQYF

d_call: NA
j_call: TRBJ1-1
clone_size: NA
v_call: TRBV5-4
cdr3_nt: TGTGCCAGCAGCTCGTTGGGGCGTGACACTGAAGCTTTCTTT
cdr3_aa: CASSSLGRDTEAFF

d_call: NA
j_call: TRBJ1-5
clone_size: NA
v_call: TRBV19
cdr3_nt: TGTGCCAGTAGTATAGATAGCCCTAATCAGCCCCAGCATTTT
cdr3_aa: CASSIDSPNQPQHF

d_call: NA
j_call: TRBJ1-1
clone_size: NA
v_call: TRBV29-1
cdr3_nt: TGCAGCGTTGAGTTAGGCAGGGGCGGCACTGAAGCTTTCTTT
cdr3_aa: CSVELGRGGTEAFF

d_call: TRBD1
j_call: TRBJ1-1
clone_size: NA
v_call: TRBV27
cdr3_nt: TGTGCCAGCAGTATACTGACAGGGAGCACTGAAGCTTTCTTT
cdr3_aa: CASSILTGSTEAFF

d_call: NA
j_call: TRBJ2-2
clone_size: many
v_call: TRBV6-2/TRBV6-3
cdr3_nt: TGTGCCAGCAGTCATAAACCGGACAGTTTCGGGGAGCTGTTTTTT
cdr3_aa: CASSHKPDSFGELFF

d_call: TRBD2
j_call: TRBJ2-1
clone_size: NA
v_call: TRBV10-3
cdr3_nt: TGTGCCATCACGTCTAGCGGGGGGCCGGGGAATGAGCAGTTCTTC
cdr3_aa: CAITSSGGPGNEQFF

d_call: NA
j_call: TRBJ2-2
clone_size: NA
v_call: TRBV5-6
cdr3_nt: TGTGCCAGCAGCAGGGGAGAGGGGGTCACCGGGGAGCTGTTTTTT
cdr3_aa: CASSRGEGVTGELFF